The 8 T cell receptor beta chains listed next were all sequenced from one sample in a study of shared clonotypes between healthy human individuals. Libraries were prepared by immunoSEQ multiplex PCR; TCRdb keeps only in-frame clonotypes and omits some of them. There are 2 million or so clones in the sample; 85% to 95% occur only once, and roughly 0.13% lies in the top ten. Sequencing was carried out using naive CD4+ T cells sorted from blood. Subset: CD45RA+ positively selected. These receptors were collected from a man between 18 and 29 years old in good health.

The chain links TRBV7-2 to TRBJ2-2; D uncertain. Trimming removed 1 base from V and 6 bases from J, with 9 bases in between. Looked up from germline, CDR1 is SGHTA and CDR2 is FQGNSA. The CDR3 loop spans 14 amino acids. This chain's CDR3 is CASSLESIAGELFF. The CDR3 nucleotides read TGTGCCAGCAGCTTAGAGTCGATAGCCGGGGAGCTGTTTTTT.

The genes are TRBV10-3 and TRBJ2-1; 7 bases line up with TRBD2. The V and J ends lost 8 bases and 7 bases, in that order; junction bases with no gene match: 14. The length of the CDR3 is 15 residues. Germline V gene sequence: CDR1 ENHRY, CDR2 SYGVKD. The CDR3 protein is CAISSPQRDSNEQFF. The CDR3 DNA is TGTGCCATCTCGTCCCCGCAGCGGGATTCAAATGAGCAGTTCTTC.

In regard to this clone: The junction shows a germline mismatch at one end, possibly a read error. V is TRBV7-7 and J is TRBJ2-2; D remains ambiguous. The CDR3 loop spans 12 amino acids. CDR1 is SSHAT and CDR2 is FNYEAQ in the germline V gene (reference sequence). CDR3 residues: CASSPDTGELFF. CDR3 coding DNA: TGTGCTAGCAGCCCGGACACCGGGGAGCTGTTTTTT.

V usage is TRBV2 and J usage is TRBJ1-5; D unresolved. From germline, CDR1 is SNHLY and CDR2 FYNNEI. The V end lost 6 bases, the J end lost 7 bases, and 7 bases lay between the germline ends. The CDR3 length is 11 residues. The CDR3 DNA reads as TGTGCCAGCAGCTATAGCCAGCCCCAGCATTTT. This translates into CASSYSQPQHF. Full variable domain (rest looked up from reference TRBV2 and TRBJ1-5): EPEVTQTPSHQVTQMGQEVILRCVPISNHLYFYWYRQILGQKVEFLVSFYNNEISEKSEIFDDQFSVERPDGSNFTLKIRSTKLEDSAMYFCASSYSQPQHFGDGTRLSIL.

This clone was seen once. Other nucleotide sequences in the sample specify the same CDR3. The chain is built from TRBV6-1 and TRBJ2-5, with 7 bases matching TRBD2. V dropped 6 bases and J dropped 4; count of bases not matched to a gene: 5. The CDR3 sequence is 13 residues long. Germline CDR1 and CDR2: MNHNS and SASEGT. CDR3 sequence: CASRTGGRETQYF. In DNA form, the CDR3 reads TGTGCCAGCAGGACGGGGGGAAGAGAGACCCAGTACTTC.

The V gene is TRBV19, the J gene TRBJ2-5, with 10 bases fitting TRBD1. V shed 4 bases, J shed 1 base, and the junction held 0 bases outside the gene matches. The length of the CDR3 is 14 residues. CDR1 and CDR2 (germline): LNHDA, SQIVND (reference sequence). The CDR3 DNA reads TGTGCCAGTAGTAGGACAGGGGGCCAAGAGACCCAGTACTTC. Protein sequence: CASSRTGGQETQYF.

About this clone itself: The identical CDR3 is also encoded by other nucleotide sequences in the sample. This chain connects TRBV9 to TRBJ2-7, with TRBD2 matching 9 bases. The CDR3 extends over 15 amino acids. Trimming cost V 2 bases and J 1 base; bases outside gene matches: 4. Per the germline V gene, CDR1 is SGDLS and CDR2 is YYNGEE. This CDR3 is CASSVVAGASYEQYF. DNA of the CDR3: TGTGCCAGCAGCGTCGTAGCGGGAGCATCCTACGAGCAGTACTTC.

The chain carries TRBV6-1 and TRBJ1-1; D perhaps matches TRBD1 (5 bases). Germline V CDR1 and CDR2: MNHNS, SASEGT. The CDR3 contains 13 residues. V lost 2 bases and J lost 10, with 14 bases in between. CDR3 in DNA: TGTGCCAGCAGTGAATTTCAGGGTAGCCGAGCTTTCTTT. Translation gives CASSEFQGSRAFF.